These T cell receptor beta chains were read from a single sample in a study of response to subunit inactivated influenza vaccine. TCRdb re-derived calls from the RT-PCR reads in MiXCR, one entry per CDR3 protein. The table shows hundreds of thousands of distinct CDR3 sequences, with around 15% occurring only once. The input for sequencing was PBMCs from blood, taken 14 to 15 days before vaccination. These receptors all stem from a man in his forties or fifties who received an inactivated influenza vaccine. Both conserved end residues are part of each CDR3. Each record gives: V gene, clone size, D gene, J gene, CDR3 protein, CDR3 DNA. A D gene is named only where the DNA matches it firmly. Clone size is stated in some rows and not others, as once, few, many or a class when expanded.

TRBV9	few	NA	TRBJ2-7	CASSPGRGFEQYF	TGTGCCAGCAGCCCGGGCCGGGGTTTCGAGCAGTACTTC
TRBV12-3/TRBV12-4	NA	TRBD1	TRBJ1-5	CASAVAGGGQPQHF	TGTGCCAGCGCGGTGGCAGGGGGCGGTCAGCCCCAGCATTTT
TRBV7-2	NA	TRBD2	TRBJ2-1	CASSPSSRGGNEQFF	TGTGCCAGCAGCCCCTCTAGCCGGGGGGGCAATGAGCAGTTCTTC
TRBV12-3/TRBV12-4	many	NA	TRBJ1-2	CASSTGTYSGYTF	TGTGCCAGCAGTACCGGGACGTATTCCGGCTACACCTTC
TRBV15	many	NA	TRBJ1-5	CATSRDLLKGDQPQHF	TGTGCCACCAGCAGAGATTTGTTGAAGGGGGACCAGCCCCAGCATTTT
TRBV15	NA	NA	TRBJ2-1	CATKRTTGNYNEQFF	TGTGCCACCAAAAGAACGACAGGAAACTACAATGAGCAGTTCTTC
TRBV10-3	NA	TRBD2	TRBJ2-3	CAISGGLAGGEDTQYF	TGTGCCATCAGTGGAGGACTAGCGGGAGGGGAGGATACGCAGTATTTT
TRBV24-1	NA	TRBD2	TRBJ2-7	CATRGTSGRNVYEQYF	TGTGCCACAAGAGGGACTAGCGGGAGAAACGTCTACGAGCAGTACTTC
TRBV9	NA	NA	TRBJ2-5	CASSVAWGEQETQYF	TGTGCCAGCAGCGTAGCTTGGGGGGAGCAAGAGACCCAGTACTTC
TRBV12-5	NA	NA	TRBJ2-3	CASGLIRESSTDTQYF	TGTGCTAGTGGTTTAATCCGGGAGAGTAGCACAGATACGCAGTATTTT
TRBV29-1	NA	TRBD2	TRBJ2-5	CSGGGETHYF	TGCAGCGGGGGAGGGGAGACCCATTACTTC
TRBV5-6	NA	TRBD2	TRBJ2-2	CASSGLAEGVNTGELFF	TGTGCCAGCAGTGGACTAGCGGAGGGGGTGAACACCGGGGAGCTGTTTTTT
TRBV20-1	NA	NA	TRBJ2-7	CSARDGGTATYEQYF	TGCAGTGCTAGAGACGGGGGGACAGCTACCTACGAGCAGTACTTC
TRBV7-2	few	NA	TRBJ2-7	CASSRQAHYEQYF	TGTGCCAGCAGTCGACAGGCCCACTACGAGCAGTACTTC
TRBV20-1	NA	NA	TRBJ2-7	CSASGLSYEQYF	TGCAGTGCTAGCGGTTTATCCTACGAGCAGTACTTC
TRBV11-3	NA	NA	TRBJ2-3	CASSPYSRADTQYF	TGTGCCAGCAGCCCCTATAGTAGAGCAGATACGCAGTATTTT
TRBV6-2/TRBV6-3	few	NA	TRBJ2-7	CASSYSTLYEQYF	TGTGCCAGCAGTTACTCGACACTCTACGAGCAGTACTTC
TRBV29-1	NA	NA	TRBJ2-1	CSVDGLRVPYNEQFF	TGCAGCGTTGACGGTCTCAGGGTCCCCTATAATGAGCAGTTCTTC
TRBV14	NA	NA	TRBJ2-5	CASSPRSTGKETQYF	TGTGCCAGCAGCCCACGTTCGACGGGGAAAGAGACCCAGTACTTC
TRBV20-1	NA	TRBD2	TRBJ2-7	CSAETSGRYEQYF	TGCAGTGCTGAGACTAGCGGCCGGTACGAGCAGTACTTC
TRBV7-9	NA	NA	TRBJ2-6	CASSRDPAGANVLTF	TGTGCCAGCAGCCGCGACCCGGCTGGGGCCAACGTCCTGACTTTC
TRBV20-1	few	NA	TRBJ2-7	CSAAGRTTAAEQYF	TGCAGTGCCGCGGGACGGACCACGGCGGCCGAGCAGTACTTC
TRBV5-1	NA	NA	TRBJ2-1	CASSLGSNGYNEQFF	TGCGCCAGCAGCTTAGGGAGCAACGGGTACAATGAGCAGTTCTTC
TRBV5-1	NA	TRBD2	TRBJ2-3	CASRAELAGGRDTQYF	TGCGCCAGCAGGGCAGAACTAGCGGGAGGGCGAGATACGCAGTATTTT
TRBV5-1	many	NA	TRBJ1-3	CASSAETVSGNTIYF	TGCGCCAGCAGCGCGGAGACGGTCTCTGGAAACACCATATATTTT
TRBV4-3	NA	NA	TRBJ2-4	CASSQRGGLNIQYF	TGCGCCAGCAGCCAACGGGGCGGACTAAACATTCAGTACTTC
TRBV12-3/TRBV12-4	few	NA	TRBJ1-4	CASSPGVSLGEKLFF	TGTGCCAGCAGCCCAGGGGTGTCCTTGGGCGAAAAACTGTTTTTT
TRBV5-6	many	NA	TRBJ2-1	CASTNWAFYNEQFF	TGTGCCAGCACCAATTGGGCCTTTTACAATGAGCAGTTCTTC
TRBV11-2	NA	NA	TRBJ2-3	CASSLGLPTDTQYF	TGTGCCAGCAGCTTAGGTCTTCCCACAGATACGCAGTATTTT
TRBV12-3/TRBV12-4	many	TRBD2	TRBJ2-2	CASRYRLAANTGELFF	TGTGCCAGCAGATACCGGCTAGCGGCGAACACCGGGGAGCTGTTTTTT
TRBV28	NA	TRBD1	TRBJ1-2	CASNPGQLYGYTF	TGTGCCAGCAATCCGGGACAGCTCTATGGCTACACCTTC
TRBV25-1	few	NA	TRBJ1-2	CASSEFGVGYGYTF	TGTGCCAGCAGTGAATTCGGGGTCGGCTATGGCTACACCTTC
TRBV6-5	few	NA	TRBJ1-2	CASSYSPQSWGGYTF	TGTGCCAGCAGTTACTCGCCCCAGTCCTGGGGTGGCTACACCTTC
TRBV6-1	NA	NA	TRBJ2-7	CASSPVGSTYEQYF	TGTGCCAGCAGCCCTGTTGGGAGCACCTACGAGCAGTACTTC
TRBV9	NA	NA	TRBJ1-1	CASSVVAGGTEAFF	TGTGCCAGCAGCGTAGTAGCGGGAGGGACTGAAGCTTTCTTT
TRBV28	NA	TRBD1	TRBJ2-7	CASSSSGTGLDEQYF	TGTGCCAGCAGTTCTTCCGGGACAGGGCTGGACGAGCAGTACTTC
TRBV20-1	NA	NA	TRBJ2-1	CSARGKISYNEQFF	TGCAGTGCTAGAGGGAAAATCTCCTACAATGAGCAGTTCTTC
TRBV7-2	NA	NA	TRBJ2-3	CASSRAPPPDTQYF	TGTGCCAGCAGCAGGGCGCCTCCCCCAGATACGCAGTATTTT
TRBV20-1	NA	NA	TRBJ1-5	CSATIGIGQPQHF	TGCAGCGCAACCATAGGGATAGGGCAGCCCCAGCATTTT
TRBV11-2	few	TRBD2	TRBJ2-7	CASSLTSGGGYEQYF	TGTGCCAGCAGCCTGACTAGCGGGGGGGGCTACGAGCAGTACTTC
TRBV9	many	NA	TRBJ1-1	CASSGHLNTEAFF	TGTGCCAGCAGCGGACATCTGAACACTGAAGCTTTCTTT
TRBV6-2/TRBV6-3	NA	TRBD2	TRBJ2-3	CASSSSGTSGKDTQYF	TGTGCCAGCAGTTCCTCCGGGACTAGCGGGAAAGATACGCAGTATTTT
TRBV5-1	many	NA	TRBJ1-3	CASSQAPGAGNTIYF	TGCGCCAGCAGCCAAGCACCCGGGGCCGGAAACACCATATATTTT
TRBV13	few	TRBD2	TRBJ2-1	CASSFRLAGANEQFF	TGTGCCAGCAGCTTCAGACTAGCGGGAGCGAATGAGCAGTTCTTC
TRBV7-3	NA	NA	TRBJ2-1	CASSLSAGTTYNEQFF	TGTGCCAGCAGCTTATCTGCAGGGACAACCTACAATGAGCAGTTCTTC